This entry is about one T cell receptor beta chain. What it recognizes is unknown. The CDR3 consists of 14 residues. Germline CDR1 reads SGDLS; CDR2 reads YYNGEE. V lost 3 bases and J 6 bases, leaving 15 bases between the germline ends. An assay was performed, and its level was deep. TCRdb keeps only in-frame clones here, not all; method: immunoSEQ multiplex PCR. In the table there are roughly 1,800,000 clones, less than 95% of which are singletons. Selected positively for CCR7 and CD45RO-negative, naive CD8 cells excluded terminally differentiated effector memory CD45RA+ cells. This record comes from a study of shared clonotypes between healthy human individuals. Study in general: Donor composition was a couple of women and three men, aged 18 to 49. Three CD4 naive, three CD4 memory, two CD8 naive and one CD8 memory plate were used per donor.

Study-level results: Rarefaction exposed incomplete sorted-subset sequencing despite large depth.

The TCR comes from a young man in good health. Sequencing used naive CD8+ T cells sorted from blood. The chain links TRBV9 to TRBJ1-1; no clear D gene. CDR3 residues: CASSGQGTASEAFF. The CDR3 nucleotides read TGTGCCAGCAGCGGACAAGGAACGGCTTCTGAAGCTTTCTTT. The entire variable domain, with the rest obtained from reference TRBV9 and TRBJ1-1, is as follows: DSGVTQTPKHLITATGQRVTLRCSPRSGDLSVYWYQQSLDQGLQFLIQYYNGEERAKGNILERFSAQQFPDLHSELNLSSLELGDSALYFCASSGQGTASEAFFGQGTRLTVV.